This T cell receptor (beta chain) appears in the sequencing data of a study of blood T cell repertoires in COVID-19. The wider study: Samples representing acute and convalescent COVID-19 were sourced from the United States, Italy and Spain. T cells, B-cell-depleted T cells, or PBMCs supplied cDNA or gDNA.

V was clipped by 4 bases and J by 0 bases; unmatched bases: 9. Germline CDR1 is SGHRS and CDR2 is YFSETQ. This CDR3 region has 16 residues. Original handling: Estimates of nucleated cell counts were drawn from the amplification of reference gene primers. Produced via immunoSEQ multiplex PCR; TCRdb's table is partial and in-frame only. That table is the source of V, J and clone size, and D and trimming were worked out from the DNA. The sample lists roughly 200,000 clones, around 84% seen once, with roughly 20% in the top ten. The sequence was obtained from a woman of 80 years or more with active or convalescent COVID-19. Input material: peripheral blood. This chain uses TRBV5-1 with TRBJ1-1, with 7 bases aligning to TRBD1. The CDR3: CASSRLGQPLNTEAFF. As DNA, the CDR3 is TGCGCCAGCAGCAGGCTGGGACAGCCGTTGAACACTGAAGCTTTCTTT.